Listed below are T cell receptor beta chains from one sample, sequenced in a study of identical twins. TCRdb itself ran the 5' RACE reads through MiXCR, one entry per CDR3 protein. The sample has a few hundred thousand distinct CDR3 sequences; nearly 10% are singletons. This sample also belongs to another study, concerning yellow fever vaccine responses in identical twins.

Sequencing was performed on PBMCs. The receptors here all came from a woman aged 18-30 years in good health. The CDR3 runs from the conserved cysteine through the conserved F or W. The D gene is left open where the match is weak. Size values are once, few and many counts, or a class for expanded clones, and some rows have none.

TGCAGTGCTAGAGATCAAAGGTGGGGCTACGAGCAGTACTTC	CSARDQRWGYEQYF	.	TRBV20-1	.	TRBJ2-7	14
TGTGCCAGCGGGCCGGGACAGGAGAATTCACCCCTCCACTTT	CASGPGQENSPLHF	many	TRBV12-3/TRBV12-4	TRBD1	TRBJ1-6	14
TGTGCCAGCAGCGCTCGGGGACAGGGAATTAACTATGGCTACACCTTC	CASSARGQGINYGYTF	many	TRBV7-9	TRBD1	TRBJ1-2	16
TGCAGTGCCCCTGTTTTGGTCGGAGATACGCAGTATTTT	CSAPVLVGDTQYF	.	TRBV20-1	.	TRBJ2-3	13
TGTGCCAGCAGAGCGGGTGGTGGGGGGCTTCACGAGCAGTACTTC	CASRAGGGGLHEQYF	many	TRBV28	.	TRBJ2-7	15
TGTGCCAGCAGTTCTAGCGGGATCTTCTACAATGAGCAGTTCTTC	CASSSSGIFYNEQFF	many	TRBV12-3/TRBV12-4	TRBD2	TRBJ2-1	15
TGTGCCAGCAGGCCCAGGACCCCTCCGGCGGACACCGGGGAGCTGTTTTTT	CASRPRTPPADTGELFF	.	TRBV2	.	TRBJ2-2	17
TGCAGGGCCGGCGGGGGAAGCACAGATACGCAGTATTTT	CRAGGGSTDTQYF	few	TRBV20-1	TRBD2	TRBJ2-3	13
TGTGCCAGCAGTGAACTGGGACAGAACACAGATACGCAGTATTTT	CASSELGQNTDTQYF	few	TRBV2	TRBD1	TRBJ2-3	15
TGCGCCAGCTACACAGGAGACTACGAGCAGTACTTC	CASYTGDYEQYF	few	TRBV10-1	.	TRBJ2-7	12
TGCAGTGCTACAATCGGGATCGAAACTTACAATGAGCAGTTCTTC	CSATIGIETYNEQFF	few	TRBV20-1	.	TRBJ2-1	15
TGTGCCAGCAGCCAAGGGACAGGGAACTACGAGCAGTACTTC	CASSQGTGNYEQYF	.	TRBV4-2	TRBD1	TRBJ2-7	14
TGCAGTGCTCAGGGACTACCGGTAACCTACGAGCAGTACTTC	CSAQGLPVTYEQYF	few	TRBV20-1	TRBD2	TRBJ2-7	14
TGTGCCAGCAGTAAATTTGACGTCAGCTCCTACGAGCAGTACTTC	CASSKFDVSSYEQYF	few	TRBV6-2/TRBV6-3	.	TRBJ2-7	15
TGTGCCAGCAGGTCCAGGGGTGTCGGCACTGAAGCTTTCTTT	CASRSRGVGTEAFF	few	TRBV7-8	.	TRBJ1-1	14
TGCGCCAGCAGCTTGGGTGCGGGTGCAGATACGCAGTATTTT	CASSLGAGADTQYF	many	TRBV5-1	.	TRBJ2-3	14
TGTGCCAGCAGGCAAGTTCTGAATTCACCCCTCCACTTT	CASRQVLNSPLHF	few	TRBV6-1	.	TRBJ1-6	13
TGCGCCAGCAGCTCCTGGACTAGCGGGGACACAGATACGCAGTATTTT	CASSSWTSGDTDTQYF	many	TRBV5-1	TRBD2	TRBJ2-3	16
TGTGCCAGCAGCCCCGTGACAGGGAACTATGGCTACACCTTC	CASSPVTGNYGYTF	.	TRBV14	TRBD1	TRBJ1-2	14
TGCAGTGTACGGACAGGAGTAATCGAGCAGTACTTC	CSVRTGVIEQYF	.	TRBV20-1	TRBD1	TRBJ2-7	12
TGTGCCAGCAGTTACTCTACTAAGAACACTGAAGCTTTCTTT	CASSYSTKNTEAFF	few	TRBV6-5	.	TRBJ1-1	14
TGTGCCAGCAGTTACTCCCGGGTGGAATCACCCCTCCACTTT	CASSYSRVESPLHF	many	TRBV6-2/TRBV6-3	.	TRBJ1-6	14
TGCGCCAGCAGCCAAGGGGATGGCTCTGGAAACACCATATATTTT	CASSQGDGSGNTIYF	.	TRBV4-3	.	TRBJ1-3	15
TGTGCCTGGAAGCCAGCTGGGCTCTCCTACAATGAGCAGTTCTTC	CAWKPAGLSYNEQFF	.	TRBV30	.	TRBJ2-1	15
TGTGCCAGCACCCGAACCCCTAGCGGGGGGTACAATGAGCAGTTCTTC	CASTRTPSGGYNEQFF	few	TRBV6-1	TRBD2	TRBJ2-1	16
TGCGCCAGCAGCCAGACCGGGAACCCTTTCGGTGAGCAGTTCTTC	CASSQTGNPFGEQFF	many	TRBV4-3	.	TRBJ2-1	15
TGCGCCAGCAGCAATGGGGGGGTTACTAATGAAAAACTGTTTTTT	CASSNGGVTNEKLFF	.	TRBV5-1	.	TRBJ1-4	15
TGCGCCAGCAGCTTGGACGGACAGGGGGCGTCCTACGAGCAGTACTTC	CASSLDGQGASYEQYF	.	TRBV5-1	TRBD1	TRBJ2-7	16
TGTGCCAGCAGCGTAAGGCCAGCGGGAGACCAAGAGACCCAGTACTTC	CASSVRPAGDQETQYF	few	TRBV9	TRBD2	TRBJ2-5	16
TGCGCCAGCAGAGACAGGGTAGCGAACTATGGCTACACCTTC	CASRDRVANYGYTF	.	TRBV10-2	TRBD1	TRBJ1-2	14
TGCAGCGTTGAGGGTCAGGGTGGGGCCAACGTCCTGACTTTC	CSVEGQGGANVLTF	many	TRBV29-1	.	TRBJ2-6	14
TGTGCCAGCAGTGACCTTTTCCAAGAGACCCAGTACTTC	CASSDLFQETQYF	.	TRBV6-4	.	TRBJ2-5	13
TGTGCCAGCAGCCAATCTGGGGCGAACACTGAAGCTTTCTTT	CASSQSGANTEAFF	.	TRBV7-3	.	TRBJ1-1	14
TGTGCCAGCAGTTTAGGAGGTCTAGCGGGAGCTCCTTACAATGAGCAGTTCTTC	CASSLGGLAGAPYNEQFF	.	TRBV28	TRBD2	TRBJ2-1	18